Listed below are T cell receptor beta chains from one sample, sequenced in a study of blood T cell repertoires in COVID-19. Sequencing was performed with immunoSEQ multiplex PCR; in TCRdb, only in-frame clones are kept and a portion is missing. Of some 150,000 clones listed, over 75% were seen once; the top ten hold 35% to 50%. The source material was peripheral blood. The receptors stem from a human donor in a cohort sampled during active COVID-19. CDR3s include the opening cysteine and the closing phenylalanine or tryptophan. D genes are given only for firm matches. Size values are once, few and many counts, or a class for expanded clones, and some rows have none.

size,V,D,J,DNA,CDR3
.,TRBV5-6,TRBD2,TRBJ2-3,TGTGCCAGCAGCTTTGACGGGGGGGCAAAGGGAGATACGCAGTATTTT,CASSFDGGAKGDTQYF
.,TRBV7-2,.,TRBJ2-7,TGTGCCAGCAGCTTAGCGTCTATCTACGAGCAGTACTTC,CASSLASIYEQYF
.,TRBV9,.,TRBJ2-1,TGTGCCAGCAGCGTAGGAGACCGGGGAAACTCCTACAATGAGCAGTTCTTC,CASSVGDRGNSYNEQFF
once,TRBV4-3,.,TRBJ1-6,TGCGCCAGCAGCCAAGATGGCGGCTCCAATAATTCACCCCTCCACTTT,CASSQDGGSNNSPLHF
.,TRBV19,.,TRBJ1-5,TGTGCCAGTAGTATCCAGATTAGCAATCAGCCCCAGCATTTT,CASSIQISNQPQHF
.,TRBV24-1,TRBD2,TRBJ2-3,TGTGCCACCTCGAGAGTTGGACTAGCCGGGGATACGCAGTATTTT,CATSRVGLAGDTQYF
few,TRBV7-8,.,TRBJ2-5,TGTGCCAGCAGCCCTCACAAGGAGACCCAGTACTTC,CASSPHKETQYF
.,TRBV27,TRBD1,TRBJ1-6,TGTGCCAGCAGTTTCACCCTCCCGGGACAGGGGAGTTCACCCCTCCACTTT,CASSFTLPGQGSSPLHF
.,TRBV19,.,TRBJ1-5,TGTGCCAGTAGTTCGGTAGTGGGTAGGGGTCAGCCCCAGCATTTT,CASSSVVGRGQPQHF
.,TRBV19,TRBD1,TRBJ1-4,TGTGCCAGCCGGGACAGGGTTACCCCGGGTGAAAAACTGTTTTTT,CASRDRVTPGEKLFF
once,TRBV19,TRBD1,TRBJ1-2,TGTGCCAGTAACGTCCCGGGACAGGGACCCATGGGCTACACCTTC,CASNVPGQGPMGYTF
.,TRBV27,.,TRBJ2-5,TGTGCCAGCAGTGCCTCACCTAACAGGGTCGCAAGCACCCAGTACTTC,CASSASPNRVASTQYF
.,TRBV7-9,.,TRBJ1-2,TGTGCCAGCAGCTCCTACAGGGAGTCCTATGGCTACACCTTC,CASSSYRESYGYTF
.,TRBV19,.,TRBJ1-5,TGTGCCAGTAGCCAAAAGGGGGATCAGCCCCAGCATTTT,CASSQKGDQPQHF
.,TRBV18,TRBD2,TRBJ2-5,TGTGCCAGCTCACCACAGATGGAAAATAGCGGGGAAGAGACCCAGTACTTC,CASSPQMENSGEETQYF
.,TRBV28,.,TRBJ2-5,TGTGCCAGCAGTTTTTTGGGCGAGGAGACCCAGTACTTC,CASSFLGEETQYF
.,TRBV30,.,TRBJ1-6,TGTGCCTGGAGTGGTTACGGGAGCTCCTATAATTCACCCCTCCACTTT,CAWSGYGSSYNSPLHF
.,TRBV6-2/TRBV6-3,.,TRBJ2-1,TGTGCCAGCAGTTACGGGAGCGGAGTTACCTACAATGAGCAGTTCTTC,CASSYGSGVTYNEQFF
few,TRBV15,.,TRBJ1-5,TGTGCCACCAGCAGAGATTTGTCCCCAGATCGGCCCCAGCATTTT,CATSRDLSPDRPQHF
.,TRBV19,.,TRBJ2-5,TGTGCCAGTGGAGGCGGGACGGGGCGAGCGGAGACCCAGTACTTC,CASGGGTGRAETQYF
.,TRBV4-3,.,TRBJ1-2,TGCGCCAGCAGCCAAGATGCCGAGGGAAGCGCAGGCTACACCTTC,CASSQDAEGSAGYTF
.,TRBV11-2,.,TRBJ2-1,TGTGCCAGCAGCTTAGCTCGGCTAGGATCCGATGAGCAGTTCTTC,CASSLARLGSDEQFF
.,TRBV11-1,TRBD2,TRBJ2-1,TGTGCCAGCAGCTCACTAGCGGGAGGGGGTTACAATGAGCAGTTCTTC,CASSSLAGGGYNEQFF
.,TRBV30,.,TRBJ1-1,TGTGCCTGGAGAAGGAACAGGGTCACTGAAGCTTTCTTT,CAWRRNRVTEAFF
.,TRBV6-2/TRBV6-3,TRBD1,TRBJ2-6,TGTGCCAGCAGCGATCGACAGGGTTCGTCTGGGGCCAACGTCCTGACTTTC,CASSDRQGSSGANVLTF
once,TRBV28,.,TRBJ1-1,TGTGCCAGCCAGGGAAGGACTGAAGCTTTCTTT,CASQGRTEAFF
.,TRBV11-2,.,TRBJ2-5,TGTGCCAGCAGCTGGCGCGGGGGCCGAGACAGGACCCAGTACTTC,CASSWRGGRDRTQYF
.,TRBV20-1,TRBD2,TRBJ2-1,TGCAGTGCTAGTACCGGGACTAGCGGGGTAGTTGAGCAGTTCTTC,CSASTGTSGVVEQFF
.,TRBV18,.,TRBJ2-4,TGTGCCAGCTCACCACTTGGAGAAAAAAACATTCAGTACTTC,CASSPLGEKNIQYF
few,TRBV3-1/TRBV3-2,.,TRBJ1-3,TGTGCCAGCAGCCCTTTGACTCCTGCCTCTGGAAACACCATATATTTT,CASSPLTPASGNTIYF
.,TRBV14,TRBD1,TRBJ1-2,TGTGCCAGCAGCCAAGATTCCTCACGTAGACAGGGGGCTAACTATGGCTACACCTTC,CASSQDSSRRQGANYGYTF
few,TRBV7-9,TRBD1,TRBJ1-2,TGTGCCAGCAGCAGGGAGGACAGGGGTGTGAACTATGGCTACACCTTC,CASSREDRGVNYGYTF
many,TRBV28,TRBD1,TRBJ2-7,TGTGCCAGCAGATATACGGGGACAGTCTACGAGCAGTACTTC,CASRYTGTVYEQYF
once,TRBV9,TRBD2,TRBJ2-7,TGTGCCAGCAGCGTTAGCGGGTTACCCTACGAGCAGTACTTC,CASSVSGLPYEQYF
.,TRBV5-4,TRBD1,TRBJ1-1,TGTGCCAGCAGCTTGGAGACAGGGGGGGAAGCTTTCTTT,CASSLETGGEAFF
once,TRBV5-8,TRBD1,TRBJ2-5,TGTGCCAGCAGCTTGGGGGACAGGGGCCAAGAGACCCAGTACTTC,CASSLGDRGQETQYF
few,TRBV29-1,TRBD1,TRBJ1-2,TGCAGCGTTAGTCACGAAGGACAGGGGCTGGCGACCTTC,CSVSHEGQGLATF
many,TRBV6-2/TRBV6-3,TRBD1,TRBJ1-1,TGTGCCAGCAGTTATGGGCAGGGGGAAAACACTGAAGCTTTCTTT,CASSYGQGENTEAFF
.,TRBV11-3,.,TRBJ2-3,TGTGCCAGCAGCTTAGATCTAAATGGTAGGCAGTATTTT,CASSLDLNGRQYF
few,TRBV24-1,.,TRBJ2-3,TGTGCCACCAGTGATGCACAGGGCACAGATACGCAGTATTTT,CATSDAQGTDTQYF
once,TRBV7-9,.,TRBJ2-3,TGTGCCAGCAGCTTAGGCCTTCTAGCGAAGACAGATACGCAGTATTTT,CASSLGLLAKTDTQYF
.,TRBV7-2,.,TRBJ1-2,TGTGCCAGCAGCTTAGGGGCTCCCCCTAACTATGGCTACACCTTC,CASSLGAPPNYGYTF
.,TRBV5-4,TRBD1,TRBJ2-4,TGTGCCAGCAGCGTGGACAGGGGAGACATTCAGTACTTC,CASSVDRGDIQYF
.,TRBV10-3,.,TRBJ2-5,TGTGCCATCAGTGAGTCAGGGGTAGAGACCCAGTACTTC,CAISESGVETQYF
.,TRBV9,.,TRBJ2-1,TGTGCCAGCAGCGTGCCCGGACTAGAGCAGTTCTTC,CASSVPGLEQFF
.,TRBV6-5,TRBD1,TRBJ1-1,TGTGCCAGCAAACTCGGACAGGCAGGAGCTTTCTTT,CASKLGQAGAFF
.,TRBV7-2,TRBD2,TRBJ2-1,TGTGCCAGCAGCTCCCGACTAGCGGGAGGGGTGAGCTCCTACAATGAGCAGTTCTTC,CASSSRLAGGVSSYNEQFF
.,TRBV19,.,TRBJ1-5,TGTGCCAGTAGTAGACGTCAGACACCCGTTGTCGAGCAGCCCCAGCATTTT,CASSRRQTPVVEQPQHF
.,TRBV7-2,TRBD2,TRBJ2-1,TGTGCCAGCAGCTTAAATCCGGCGGGGGGATATGAGCAGTTCTTC,CASSLNPAGGYEQFF
.,TRBV7-2,.,TRBJ1-3,TGTGCCAGCAGCTTAGCGGGTGGGTCAGGGGCTGGAAACACCATATATTTT,CASSLAGGSGAGNTIYF
.,TRBV5-1,.,TRBJ2-1,TGCGCCAGCAGCCTAGGACAGCAAGCGAATGAGCAGTTCTTC,CASSLGQQANEQFF
.,TRBV9,TRBD1,TRBJ2-7,TGTGCCAGCAGCGTAGCCACGGAGGACAGGTTTGGATACGAGCAGTACTTC,CASSVATEDRFGYEQYF
.,TRBV5-1,.,TRBJ2-5,TGCGCCAGCAGCTTGGGGGGCCCAACCCAGACCCAGTACTTC,CASSLGGPTQTQYF
.,TRBV30,.,TRBJ2-5,TGTGCCTGGAGTGTAAGGGCAGGGGTCCGAGAGACCCAGTACTTC,CAWSVRAGVRETQYF
.,TRBV3-1/TRBV3-2,.,TRBJ1-1,TGTGCCAGCAGCTCCAGCTTTAGAGGGGCGGGAGAAGCTTTCTTT,CASSSSFRGAGEAFF
.,TRBV6-5,TRBD1,TRBJ1-1,TGTGCCAGCAGTTACTCGACAGGGATGGCTGAAGCTTTCTTT,CASSYSTGMAEAFF
once,TRBV11-3,TRBD1,TRBJ2-2,TGTGCCCCAAGCTATAGGACAGGGGCCAACGGGGAGCTGTTTTTT,CAPSYRTGANGELFF